This paragraph reports one T cell receptor (beta chain). Antigen: not known. This entry belongs to a study of T cell repertoires and HLA-DP antigens. Study-level information: A couple of male donors and one female donor spanned ages 18-to-29 through 60-to-69.

The primer mix covered 54 TRBV segments and 13 TRBJ segments. The table came from immunoSEQ multiplex PCR; TCRdb's copy has only in-frame clones and leaves some out. This table holds some 110,000 clones, roughly 92% found once. The V segment lost 4 bases and the J segment 3 bases; nucleotides outside the gene matches: 5. The CDR3 length is 14 residues. CDR1 is SGHRS, CDR2 YFSETQ, per germline. General study findings and limits: The CD4+ repertoire was not split into naive and memory.

Sequencing used CD4+ T cells from PBMCs. The receptor's source is a young woman in good health and CMV-seronegative. The rearrangement joins TRBV5-1 to TRBJ2-7; 9 positions match TRBD1. Here the CDR3 reads CASSRLDRGYEQYF. DNA of the CDR3: TGCGCCAGCAGCCGCCTGGACAGGGGCTACGAGCAGTACTTC.